Listed below are T cell receptor beta chains from one sample, sequenced in a study of shared clonotypes between healthy human individuals. Assay: immunoSEQ multiplex PCR; the TCRdb copy retains only in-frame clones and omits some. The sample records around 1.4 million clones, roughly 98.5% being singletons. Sequencing input: naive CD4+ T cells sorted from blood. The receptor set was obtained from a man aged 25-45 years in good health. CDR3s include the opening cysteine and the closing phenylalanine or tryptophan. Each record gives: CDR3 length, J gene, V gene, CDR3 protein.

15	TRBJ1-4	TRBV4-3	CASSHNRGPSEKLFF
14	TRBJ1-2	TRBV7-9	CASSSRGQVYGYTF
12	TRBJ2-2	TRBV19	CACRDHTGELFF
16	TRBJ2-2	TRBV7-6	CASSPDRGRSTGELFF
14	TRBJ1-1	TRBV7-9	CASSLDPQSTEAFF
15	TRBJ2-1	TRBV6-5	CASRTSGSPYNEQFF
15	TRBJ2-5	TRBV11-2	CASSLDRGYQETQYF
17	TRBJ2-7	TRBV18	CASSPELAGPEGSEQYF
11	TRBJ2-3	TRBV20-1	CSARMQNTQYF
14	TRBJ2-7	TRBV2	CASSVTSGHYEQYF
13	TRBJ2-1	TRBV18	CASSPPIYNEQFF
16	TRBJ2-3	TRBV9	CASSFGQGARTDTQYF
12	TRBJ2-1	TRBV7-3	CASGGREGEQFF
14	TRBJ2-5	TRBV30	CAWRLAGVRETQYF
15	TRBJ2-7	TRBV7-3	CASSLSLRQPYEQYF
13	TRBJ2-2	TRBV6-5	CASRDSSRGELFF
15	TRBJ2-5	TRBV5-4	CASSLGLAGTETQYF
16	TRBJ1-1	TRBV9	CASSVGLGREFAEAFF
12	TRBJ1-1	TRBV21-1	CASSKITAEAFF
14	TRBJ2-3	TRBV7-9	CASSEGARADTQYF
13	TRBJ1-1	TRBV28	CASRNTGRAEAFF
15	TRBJ2-7	TRBV5-1	CASSLVGTTGSEQYF
14	TRBJ2-3	TRBV5-4	CASSFASSTDTQYF
16	TRBJ2-6	TRBV7-2	CASSLSTRTGANVLTF
15	TRBJ2-7	TRBV28	CASSPRTSGSSEQYF
15	TRBJ1-3	TRBV28	CATDGTARSGNTIYF
14	TRBJ2-5	TRBV5-5	CASSRGQLQETQYF
15	TRBJ1-5	TRBV6-1	CASSDGRGSNQPQHF
14	TRBJ1-4	TRBV6-6	CASSYSAYNEKLFF
14	TRBJ1-3	TRBV4-1	CASSQDNRGNTIYF
14	TRBJ1-3	TRBV28	CASIKDRVVNTIYF
14	TRBJ2-3	TRBV5-1	CASSPPDITDTQYF
15	TRBJ2-3	TRBV5-8	CASSFPTGSTDTQYF
15	TRBJ2-7	TRBV18	CASSPQGSYSYEQYF
16	TRBJ1-1	TRBV15	CATSRGGRLTNTEAFF
14	TRBJ1-2	TRBV28	CASSGTVANYGYTF
16	TRBJ2-1	TRBV4-3	CASSQGGLAGYNEQFF
17	TRBJ2-6	TRBV5-5	CASSTRPTGLGANVLTF
14	TRBJ2-1	TRBV7-2	CASAGRSFGNEQFF
17	TRBJ1-1	TRBV5-1	CASSLSTEPPGDTEAFF
12	TRBJ2-7	TRBV5-1	CASSADYYEQYF
15	TRBJ2-7	TRBV14	CASSQAGQGFYEQYF
16	TRBJ2-6	TRBV19	CASSRTVGSGANVLTF
15	TRBJ1-3	TRBV30	CAWSVPTRVGNTIYF
14	TRBJ2-1	TRBV4-2	CASSQGESVNEQFF
15	TRBJ2-2	TRBV18	CASSPPGDWTGELFF
11	TRBJ2-2	TRBV2	CASRGTGELFF
11	TRBJ1-3	TRBV5-8	CASSSGNTIYF
16	TRBJ2-3	TRBV9	CASSVVVGGKGDTQYF
14	TRBJ2-7	TRBV6-5	CASSLFGQGYEQYF
13	TRBJ1-1	TRBV2	CASSKGMNTEAFF
16	TRBJ2-7	TRBV28	CASSSQGQGGFYEQYF
16	TRBJ2-1	TRBV4-2	CASSQDGSGRFNEQFF
16	TRBJ2-2	TRBV2	CASSEILAGGGGELFF
13	TRBJ1-3	TRBV27	CASSPDSGNTIYF
15	TRBJ2-1	TRBV2	CASSENRGTYNEQFF
15	TRBJ2-7	TRBV27	CASSSRAGGYYEQYF